A selection of T cell receptor beta chains follows, all from one sample in a study of cytomegalovirus exposure and HLA in healthy donors. Clones were sequenced by immunoSEQ multiplex PCR, and TCRdb holds only the in-frame ones, with some missing. The sample yields about 82,000 clones, under 80% seen once. Source material: PBMCs. The receptors were sampled from a male donor in good health and CMV-seropositive. CDR3s include the opening cysteine and the closing phenylalanine or tryptophan. A D gene is named only where the DNA matches it firmly. Some rows have no size entry. The others give once, few or many, or a class for an expanded clone.

>TRBV10-3|TRBJ2-1|-|17|-
TGTGCCATCAGTGGGTACACGTTCCGGAGCTCCTACAATGAGCAGTTCTTC
CAISGYTFRSSYNEQFF
>TRBV5-1|TRBJ2-7|TRBD1|14|-
TGCGCCAGCAGCCAAGGGACAGATTCCTACGAGCAGTACTTC
CASSQGTDSYEQYF
>TRBV4-2|TRBJ1-3|-|16|-
TGTGCCAGCAGCCAAGATCCAGACGGAGCGGGAAACACCATATATTTT
CASSQDPDGAGNTIYF
>TRBV5-1|TRBJ1-4|-|15|-
TGCGCCAGCAGCACTTCCGGGCCGGGGAATGAAAAACTGTTTTTT
CASSTSGPGNEKLFF
>TRBV7-2|TRBJ2-6|-|14|-
TGTGCCAGCACCGCAACCGGGGGGGCCAACGTCCTGACTTTC
CASTATGGANVLTF
>TRBV30|TRBJ1-2|-|13|-
TGTGCCTGGAGTACCCGACAGGCCGGTGGCTACACCTTC
CAWSTRQAGGYTF
>TRBV5-6|TRBJ2-7|TRBD1|14|few
TGTGCCAGCAGCAAAGGACAGGGCCGCTACGAGCAGTACTTC
CASSKGQGRYEQYF
>TRBV18|TRBJ2-1|TRBD2|18|-
TGTGCCAGCTCACCTCTGGGACTAGCGGGGGGGCAAGCAAATGAGCAGTTCTTC
CASSPLGLAGGQANEQFF
>TRBV4-2|TRBJ2-1|-|16|few
TGTGCCAGCAGCCAAGATCGCGCGGGCTCCTACAATGAGCAGTTCTTC
CASSQDRAGSYNEQFF
>TRBV6-4|TRBJ2-7|TRBD1|15|-
TGTGCCAGCAGTGAATGGACAGGGGATTCCTACGAGCAGTACTTC
CASSEWTGDSYEQYF
>TRBV5-1|TRBJ2-5|TRBD2|15|-
TGCGCCAGCAGCGAAGGGAGCGGGACTCAAGAGACCCAGTACTTC
CASSEGSGTQETQYF
>TRBV7-2|TRBJ1-4|-|16|-
TGTGCCAGCAGCCGAAACGGGGGGGGGTTGAATGAAAAACTGTTTTTT
CASSRNGGGLNEKLFF
>TRBV6-5|TRBJ2-7|TRBD2|14|-
TGTGCCAGCAGTATCCTAGCGGCTAGCTACGAGCAGTACTTC
CASSILAASYEQYF
>TRBV13|TRBJ1-2|-|13|-
TGTGCCAGCAGCTTTACAATTGGCTATGGCTACACCTTC
CASSFTIGYGYTF
>TRBV9|TRBJ2-2|TRBD2|18|-
TGTGCCAGCAGCCCAAGCGGGAGGGGACTAGCGGGAGCGGGGGAGCTGTTTTTT
CASSPSGRGLAGAGELFF
>TRBV19|TRBJ2-3|-|15|-
TGTGCCAGTAGTATCTCTGGCCTTCAGGTAGATACGCAGTATTTT
CASSISGLQVDTQYF
>TRBV7-2|TRBJ1-6|-|19|-
TGTGCCAGCAGCTTAGCCGCCGGGGTTCAGAGCTCCTATAATTCACCCCTCCACTTT
CASSLAAGVQSSYNSPLHF
>TRBV11-2|TRBJ1-5|-|13|once
TGTGCCAGCAGCTTAGATTTCGGTCAGCCCCAGCATTTT
CASSLDFGQPQHF
>TRBV11-3|TRBJ2-7|TRBD1|14|-
TGTGCCAGCAGCTTGGGACAGGGTAACTACGAGCAGTACTTC
CASSLGQGNYEQYF
>TRBV28|TRBJ1-1|-|15|-
TGTGCCAGCAGCCTGGGGGCCGGGGTGATCACTGAAGCTTTCTTT
CASSLGAGVITEAFF
>TRBV28|TRBJ1-1|-|15|-
TGTGCCAGCAGTTTGCCTAGACAGTCTCCCACTGAAGCTTTCTTT
CASSLPRQSPTEAFF
>TRBV19|TRBJ2-2|-|13|-
TGTGCCAGTATTAACAGGGAGACCGGGGAGCTGTTTTTT
CASINRETGELFF
>TRBV5-1|TRBJ2-7|TRBD2|16|-
TGCGCCAGCAGCTTGTTGTCTAGCGGGGCCACCTACGAGCAGTACTTC
CASSLLSSGATYEQYF
>TRBV28|TRBJ2-5|TRBD2|16|-
TGTGCCAGCATCACTAGCGGGGGGCCCTATGGGGAGACCCAGTACTTC
CASITSGGPYGETQYF
>TRBV10-3|TRBJ2-3|TRBD2|15|-
TGTGCCATCAGTGGACTAGCGTTGGGGCTGGATACGCAGTATTTT
CAISGLALGLDTQYF
>TRBV5-1|TRBJ2-7|-|15|few
TGCGCCAGCAGCTTGGGGGACAACACCCTCTACGAGCAGTACTTC
CASSLGDNTLYEQYF
>TRBV7-9|TRBJ2-1|-|15|-
TGTGCCAGCAGCTTAGGGTCCGGTGGGCAGCCGGAGCAGTTCTTC
CASSLGSGGQPEQFF
>TRBV4-3|TRBJ1-1|TRBD1|14|few
TGCGCCAGCAGCCGCCAGAGGGGGCCCACTGAAGCTTTCTTT
CASSRQRGPTEAFF
>TRBV9|TRBJ2-3|-|13|-
TGTGCCAGCAGCGCCACGGTGCGCGATACGCAGTATTTT
CASSATVRDTQYF
>TRBV4-2|TRBJ1-6|-|15|once
TGTGCCAGCAGCCAAGAGTACTCCTATAATTCACCCCTCCACTTT
CASSQEYSYNSPLHF
>TRBV19|TRBJ1-2|-|12|-
TGTGCCAGTAAAGGAGGTAACTATGGCTACACCTTC
CASKGGNYGYTF
>TRBV5-5|TRBJ1-5|TRBD1|14|-
TGTGCCAGCAGCCCGGGGACAGTTAATCAGCCCCAGCATTTT
CASSPGTVNQPQHF
>TRBV11-3|TRBJ2-5|TRBD2|13|once
TGTGCCAGCAGCTGGACTAGCGGGGAGACCCAGTACTTC
CASSWTSGETQYF
>TRBV4-3|TRBJ2-5|TRBD1|17|-
TGCGCCAGCAGCCACCTCTCGACAGGGGCCATCACAGAGACCCAGTACTTC
CASSHLSTGAITETQYF
>TRBV30|TRBJ2-1|TRBD2|19|-
TGTGCCTGGAGTGACCTGTCCGGGGACAGGACTAGCGGGAGAGATGAGCAGTTCTTC
CAWSDLSGDRTSGRDEQFF
>TRBV6-5|TRBJ1-1|-|15|once
TGTGCCAGCAGTTACGGCAGCGTAATGAACACTGAAGCTTTCTTT
CASSYGSVMNTEAFF
>TRBV28|TRBJ2-7|-|16|-
TGTGCCAGCACTCAAATCCGGGACTTGTACTCCTACGAGCAGTACTTC
CASTQIRDLYSYEQYF
>TRBV5-5|TRBJ1-2|TRBD1|15|-
TGTGCCAGCAGCTTTTGGCAGGGGGGTGACTATGGCTACACCTTC
CASSFWQGGDYGYTF
>TRBV27|TRBJ1-3|-|16|-
TGTGCCAGCAGTCCCCTCCCGCCTGGGGGCGGAAACACCATATATTTT
CASSPLPPGGGNTIYF
>TRBV30|TRBJ2-5|-|13|-
TGTGCCTGGAATCGAGACTCACAAGAGACCCAGTACTTC
CAWNRDSQETQYF
>TRBV2|TRBJ2-5|TRBD1|15|-
TGTGCCAGCAGTGAAAGGGGGACAGGGCTGGAGACCCAGTACTTC
CASSERGTGLETQYF
>TRBV27|TRBJ2-2|-|18|-
TGTGCCAGCAGTTTAGAACTTTGGCAGGGATTGAACACCGGGGAGCTGTTTTTT
CASSLELWQGLNTGELFF
>TRBV7-2|TRBJ1-1|TRBD1|13|-
TGTGCCAGCAGTTTTACAGGGGCCCCTGAAGCTTTCTTT
CASSFTGAPEAFF
>TRBV19|TRBJ1-1|-|14|-
TGTGCCAGTATGGCGGGCCGGAGTAGCACTGAAGCTTTCTTT
CASMAGRSSTEAFF
>TRBV5-6|TRBJ1-1|TRBD1|14|few
TGTGCCAGCAGCGTAACAGGGGGAGTCACTGAAGCTTTCTTT
CASSVTGGVTEAFF